A selection of T cell receptor beta chains follows, all from one sample in a study of cytotoxic CD8 clonotypes in ibrutinib-treated CLL. The table came from immunoSEQ multiplex PCR; TCRdb's copy has only in-frame clones and leaves some out. The sample has about 160,000 clones; about 80% are singletons. This specimen was PBMCs, taken after 24 months of ibrutinib treatment. The receptors originated from a human donor with chronic lymphocytic leukemia. The conserved cysteine and the conserved F or W are not part of the CDR3 here.

TRBV11-3,TRBJ2-1,ASSLGDSSYNEQF
TRBV28,TRBJ2-7,ASSSPGEGSDEQY
TRBV19,TRBJ1-4,ASSSATNEKLF
TRBV4-3,TRBJ1-2,ASSQDQTAYGYT
TRBV5-1,TRBJ2-7,ASKTSGSHEQY
TRBV19,TRBJ1-2,ASTGLQGGKGGYT
TRBV7-3,TRBJ1-3,ASSLRDVSSGNTIY
TRBV5-6,TRBJ2-3,ASSRARADTQY
TRBV19,TRBJ2-7,ASSIDAQSSYEQY
TRBV6-6,TRBJ1-5,ASSYSLSGGQPQH
TRBV25-1,TRBJ1-6,ASSGAALTSPLH
TRBV18,TRBJ1-2,ASSPGKNRGNYGYT
TRBV7-2,TRBJ2-3,ASSPQRVQY
TRBV19,TRBJ2-2,ASRSSSSDSNTGELF
TRBV2,TRBJ2-5,ASSGSQARQETQY
TRBV15,TRBJ2-1,ATSREGVRPSSYNEQF
TRBV5-1,TRBJ1-3,ASSRDPGQGGSGNTIY
TRBV30,TRBJ1-1,AWGRTRKMGTEAF
TRBV7-9,TRBJ2-7,ASSLGGRYEQY
TRBV7-2,TRBJ2-7,ASSLEAGVLKEQY
TRBV4-3,TRBJ1-1,ASSHGQFGLAF
TRBV9,TRBJ2-1,ASSLDLGEDEQF
TRBV28,TRBJ1-1,ASSLGTEAF
TRBV18,TRBJ2-7,ASSLSLQTGNEQY
TRBV5-1,TRBJ2-1,ASSLGGQANNEQF
TRBV5-1,TRBJ1-1,ASSLTGALLGTEAF
TRBV7-2,TRBJ2-2,ASSLGGTGFGDGELF
TRBV30,TRBJ1-5,AWTRTGGKGNQPQH
TRBV6-5,TRBJ1-1,ASSPDRGRTEAF